Below are 30 T cell receptor beta chains sequenced from a single sample in a study of long-term antiretroviral therapy in people with HIV. Survey-level immunoSEQ v3.0 assays were run. Measured with immunoSEQ multiplex PCR; TCRdb has only the in-frame clones, and not every one. Of about 22,000 clones in the sample, about 80% are singletons; the top ten hold roughly 10%. This specimen consisted of unsorted PBMCs, obtained 1.2 years after starting antiretroviral therapy. Receptors were obtained from a woman aged 35 to 49 with HIV.

The chain carries TRBV29-1 and TRBJ2-3; 9 bases match TRBD2. The CDR3 extends over 17 amino acids. CDR1 SQVTM and CDR2 ANQGSEA come from the germline V gene. V lost 6 bases and J lost 2; bases outside the gene matches: 15. The CDR3: CSVPLEETSGNTDTQYF. Here the CDR3 DNA reads TGCAGCGTACCCTTAGAGGAGACTAGCGGAAACACAGATACGCAGTATTTT.

The chain uses TRBV29-1 and TRBJ2-2; D unresolved. The CDR3 extends over 15 amino acids. The germline V gene encodes CDR1 SQVTM and CDR2 ANQGSEA. V lost 7 bases and J lost 0, with 15 bases in between. The CDR3 nucleotides are TGCAGCGCCGTACGATCCGCTCCGAACACCGGGGAGCTGTTTTTT. This encodes CSAVRSAPNTGELFF.

This clone was detected once. The J gene is TRBJ2-5, the V gene TRBV27; tentative D call: TRBD2 (5 bases). Trimming cost V 6 bases and J 4 bases, with 9 bases left between them. The germline gives CDR1 MNHEY, CDR2 SMNVEV (reference sequence). CDR3 length: 12 residues. CDR3 DNA sequence: TGTGCCAGCAGCCCCGCGGGAGAGACCCAGTACTTC. It yields the protein CASSPAGETQYF.

The V gene is TRBV27, the J gene TRBJ1-2; TRBD1 matches at 8 bases. CDR1 MNHEY and CDR2 SMNVEV come from the germline V gene (reference sequence). This CDR3 comprises 15 residues. V trimming: 4 bases; J trimming: 5 bases; junction bases outside the gene matches: 9. The chain's CDR3 is CASSSVDRGYYGYTF. The CDR3, as DNA: TGTGCCAGCAGTTCCGTAGACAGGGGCTATTATGGCTACACCTTC.

The chain has TRBV21-1 and TRBJ2-5; TRBD2 was called by the table and not checked on the DNA. TRBV21-1 is classified as a pseudogene. The CDR3 has 16 residues. CDR3 amino acids: CASSKERGMRKETQYF. In DNA, the CDR3 is TGTGCCAGCAGCAAAGAGCGTGGTATGAGGAAAGAGACCCAGTACTTC.

This chain connects TRBV7-9 to TRBJ2-1; D perhaps matches TRBD2 (6 bases). The CDR3 runs to 14 residues. The V and J ends lost 5 bases and 5 bases respectively, with 13 bases between them. Germline CDR1 and CDR2: SEHNR and FQNEAQ (reference sequence). DNA for the CDR3: TGTGCCAGCAGCCGGGACTCTATAAACAATGAGCAGTTCTTC. It yields the protein CASSRDSINNEQFF.

This clone was seen once. V is TRBV7-2 and J is TRBJ1-1; D not certain. V lost 5 bases and J 10 bases, leaving 17 bases between the germline ends. This CDR3 contains 13 residues. CDR1 is SGHTA and CDR2 is FQGNSA in the germline V gene. This CDR3 reads CASSELRGIVAFF. The CDR3 DNA follows: TGTGCCAGCAGCGAACTCCGGGGAATAGTAGCTTTCTTT.

The chain couples TRBV7-9 to TRBJ1-1; a weak D match, TRBD1 (6 bases). Between the trimmed V and J ends, which lost 5 bases and 1 base, there was a span of 14 bases. This CDR3 spans 15 amino acids. Germline loops: CDR1 SEHNR, CDR2 FQNEAQ (reference sequence). In nucleotides, the CDR3 is TGTGCCAGCAGCCCGGGACATCAAGCGAACACTGAAGCTTTCTTT. Residues: CASSPGHQANTEAFF.

This clone was seen a handful of times. The chain couples TRBV5-4 to TRBJ2-7, with 7 nucleotides matching TRBD1. Germline V gives CDR1 SGHNT, CDR2 YYREEE (reference sequence). V trimming: 0 bases; J trimming: 6 bases; junction bases outside the gene matches: 3. The CDR3 spans 13 residues. CDR3 DNA sequence: TGTGCCAGCAGCTTGGACAGGGGCCTCGAGCAGTACTTC. As protein: CASSLDRGLEQYF.

The J gene is TRBJ2-5, the V gene TRBV11-3, with 11 bases lining up with TRBD1. The J call may be faulty, since TRBJ2-7 better matches the DNA end. The CDR3 runs to 17 residues. Germline CDR1 SGHNT, CDR2 YENEEA. CDR3 sequence reads: CASSYSPWTGGNYEQYF. The CDR3 DNA sequence: TGTGCCAGCAGCTATAGCCCCTGGACAGGGGGCAACTACGAGCAGTACTTC.

The sample holds a few counts of this clone. The rearrangement joins TRBV7-2 to TRBJ1-5, with a possible D match to TRBD1 (5 bases). Trimming removed 0 bases at V and 6 bases at J, with 12 bases between. The CDR3 totals 15 residues. CDR1 SGHTA and CDR2 FQGNSA come from the germline V gene. DNA for the CDR3: TGTGCCAGCAGCTTAGCAGGAAGGGGTAGTCAGCCCCAGCATTTT. It codes for CASSLAGRGSQPQHF. Based on the CDR3 plus reference TRBV7-2 and TRBJ1-5, the full variable domain is GAGVSQSPSNKVTEKGKDVELRCDPISGHTALYWYRQSLGQGLEFLIYFQGNSAPDKSGLPSDRFSAERTGGSVSTLTIQRTQQEDSAVYLCASSLAGRGSQPQHFGDGTRLSIL.

This chain connects TRBV19 to TRBJ1-2, with D tentatively TRBD1 (5 bases). The CDR3 length is 13 residues. Germline V gene sequence: CDR1 LNHDA, CDR2 SQIVND (reference sequence). The germline V and J ends were trimmed by 5 bases and 4 bases, with 11 bases remaining between them. CDR3 bases: TGTGCCAGTAGTCCGGGGGGACCCTATGGCTACACCTTC. Its protein is CASSPGGPYGYTF.

This clone was recorded once. V is TRBV7-8 and J is TRBJ2-3; no clear D. Trimming took 1 base from V and 5 from J, leaving 7 bases between them. In germline, CDR1 is SGHVS, CDR2 FQNEAQ. This CDR3 comprises 13 residues. DNA of the CDR3: TGTGCCAGCAGCTTAGGGGTAGGAGATACGCAGTATTTT. Amino acid sequence: CASSLGVGDTQYF.

The V gene is TRBV6-5, the J gene TRBJ2-7; 10 nucleotides match TRBD2. Unmatched junction bases numbered 7, after V lost 5 bases and J lost 3 bases. This CDR3 has 15 amino acids. The germline V gene encodes CDR1 MNHEY and CDR2 SVGAGI. In nucleotides, the CDR3 is TGTGCCAGCAGTAAACTAGCGGGAAATGACTACGAGCAGTACTTC. Its translation: CASSKLAGNDYEQYF.

The V and J genes are TRBV7-9 and TRBJ2-1, with 8 bases that match TRBD2. The CDR3 totals 19 residues. V trimming: 2 bases; J trimming: 0 bases; junction bases outside the gene matches: 12. Germline lookup yields CDR1 SEHNR and CDR2 FQNEAQ (reference sequence). In nucleotides, the CDR3 is TGTGCCAGCAGCTTAAGGACTAGCCTCACACCGATCTCCTACAATGAGCAGTTCTTC. It translates to CASSLRTSLTPISYNEQFF.

V is TRBV4-1 and J is TRBJ1-1; D ambiguous. CDR3 length: 13 amino acids. Germline V gene lookup returns CDR1 MGHRA and CDR2 YSYEKL. The V end lost 0 bases, the J end lost 5 bases, and 7 bases lay between the germline ends. The CDR3 DNA reads TGCGCCAGCAGCCAAGAGAGGCGGACTGAAGCTTTCTTT. This gives the protein CASSQERRTEAFF.

J is TRBJ1-1 and V is TRBV11-2, with D uncertain. CDR1 and CDR2 from the germline V gene are SGHAT and FQNNGV. The CDR3 sequence is 11 residues long. V gave up 2 bases and J gave up 2 bases, with 0 bases separating them. The CDR3 DNA is TGTGCCAGCAGCTTAAACACTGAAGCTTTCTTT. Translation: CASSLNTEAFF.

This clone was detected a few times. The CDR3, as DNA: TGTGCCAGCAGCCTTGGGGGGGCGAGCTCCTACAATGAGCAGTTCTTC. Protein: CASSLGGASSYNEQFF. This chain connects TRBV11-2 to TRBJ2-1; D might be TRBD2 (7 bases). CDR1 SGHAT and CDR2 FQNNGV come from the germline V gene. The CDR3 is made up of 16 amino acids. Trimming left V 5 bases short and J 0 bases short, with 14 bases between.

This chain uses TRBV28 with TRBJ2-7, with D possibly TRBD1 on 5 matching bases. Germline CDR1 and CDR2: MDHEN and SYDVKM. This CDR3 comprises 12 residues. V lost 5 bases and J 5 bases, leaving 10 bases between the germline ends. CDR3 DNA: TGTGCCAGCAGTCCACAGGACGACGAGCAGTACTTC. Its protein is CASSPQDDEQYF.

This clone was picked up a small number of times. The chain carries TRBV7-9 and TRBJ1-4, with D tentatively TRBD1 (6 bases). Trimming left V 8 bases short and J 8 bases short, with 12 bases between. CDR1 and CDR2 (germline): SEHNR, FQNEAQ (reference sequence). The CDR3 sequence is 12 residues long. The CDR3, as DNA: TGTGCCAGCGAGGGGGGGAAGGAAAAACTGTTTTTT. Amino acid sequence: CASEGGKEKLFF. The full variable domain, in which reference TRBV7-9 and TRBJ1-4 provide the parts outside the CDR3, is DTGVSQNPRHKITKRGQNVTFRCDPISEHNRLYWYRQTLGQGPEFLTYFQNEAQLEKSRLLSDRFSAERPKGSFSTLEIQRTEQGDSAMYLCASEGGKEKLFFGSGTQLSVL.

Only one count was recorded for this clone. The chain joins TRBV7-2 to TRBJ2-3; tentative D call: TRBD1 (6 bases). V lost 5 bases and J lost 5, with 11 bases in between. The CDR3 is 13 residues long. Germline V gene data show CDR1 as SGHTA and CDR2 as FQGNSA. In nucleotides, the CDR3 is TGTGCCAGCAGCCTCTACAGGGAAGATACGCAGTATTTT. Encoded protein: CASSLYREDTQYF.

V is TRBV5-1 and J is TRBJ2-2; TRBD1 might be the D (5 bases). V dropped 4 bases and J dropped 5 bases, with 18 bases sitting between them. Looked up from germline, CDR1 is SGHRS and CDR2 is YFSETQ. The CDR3 spans 16 residues. CDR3 sequence reads: CASSPPRTTSTGELFF. The CDR3 DNA reads TGCGCCAGCAGCCCCCCGAGGACAACGTCGACCGGGGAGCTGTTTTTT.

The rearrangement uses TRBV18 and TRBJ2-7; tentatively, D is TRBD1 (6 bases). The CDR3 has 15 amino acids. V gave up 3 bases and J gave up 2 bases, with 14 bases separating them. The germline V gene has CDR1 KGHSH and CDR2 LQKENI. CDR3 coding DNA: TGTGCCAGCTCACCTACCGGGACACCCACCTACGAGCAGTACTTC. It is translated as CASSPTGTPTYEQYF.

This clone has a single count. The chain couples TRBV5-1 to TRBJ2-3, with unresolved D. V lost 3 bases and J lost 2, with 16 bases in between. Germline V gene sequence: CDR1 SGHRS, CDR2 YFSETQ. This CDR3 contains 16 residues. CDR3 amino acids: CASSSPVVKSTDTQYF. As DNA, the CDR3 is TGCGCCAGCAGCTCCCCGGTAGTCAAATCCACAGATACGCAGTATTTT.

The chain recombines TRBV7-2 with TRBJ2-3; 10 bases fit TRBD2. V shed 1 base, J shed 6 bases, and the junction held 7 bases outside the gene matches. Germline lookup yields CDR1 SGHTA and CDR2 FQGNSA. The CDR3 length is 16 residues. The CDR3 spells CASSLGSGGARDTQYF. The DNA for the CDR3 is TGTGCCAGCAGCTTAGGAAGCGGGGGGGCCAGGGATACGCAGTATTTT.

To note about this clone: The junction differs from germline at one of its ends, possibly a read error. The J gene is TRBJ1-3, the V gene TRBV15; D is undetermined. Germline loops: CDR1 LNHNV, CDR2 YYDKDF (reference sequence). The CDR3 totals 13 residues. CDR3 in DNA: TGTGCCACTAGCAACGGGGTTGGAAACACCATATATTTT. Encoded protein: CATSNGVGNTIYF.

V is TRBV18 and J is TRBJ2-7, with TRBD1 matching 7 bases. The CDR3 is 16 amino acids. Germline loops: CDR1 KGHSH, CDR2 LQKENI. The V gene end was trimmed by 3 bases and the J gene end by 0 bases; junction bases not matched to a gene: 8. CDR3 in DNA: TGTGCCAGCTCACCGGGTGGACAGGTTTTCTCCTACGAGCAGTACTTC. Its translation is CASSPGGQVFSYEQYF.

Note on this clone: The same CDR3 is also encoded by other DNA sequences in this sample. Written as DNA, the CDR3 is TGTGCTAGTGGTTTGGGGGTCTCTGGAAACACCATATATTTT. This codes for CASGLGVSGNTIYF. J is TRBJ1-3 and V is TRBV12-5; D is unclear. The CDR3 spans 14 residues. CDR1 and CDR2 from the germline V gene are LGHNT and FRNRAP. The V end was cut by 1 base, the J end by 0 bases, with 4 bases between. The entire variable domain, with the rest obtained from reference TRBV12-5 and TRBJ1-3, is as follows: DARVTQTPRHKVTEMGQEVTMRCQPILGHNTVFWYRQTMMQGLELLAYFRNRAPLDDSGMPKDRFSAEMPDATLATLKIQPSEPRDSAVYFCASGLGVSGNTIYFGEGSWLTVV.

The V and J genes are TRBV5-6 and TRBJ1-1; D uncertain. This CDR3 region has 14 residues. The germline V and J ends were trimmed by 8 bases and 7 bases, with 21 bases remaining between them. Germline CDR1 is SGHDT and CDR2 is YYEEEE. The DNA of the CDR3 is TGTGCCAGTGAGGCGCAAATGGGGATAGATGAAGCTTTCTTT. Its protein is CASEAQMGIDEAFF.

V usage is TRBV7-2 and J usage is TRBJ1-2; unclear D gene. The CDR3 is 13 residues long. V was pared by 3 bases and J by 4 bases, with 9 bases between. CDR1 SGHTA and CDR2 FQGNSA come from the germline V gene. CDR3: CASSFSSFYGYTF. The CDR3 nucleotides read TGTGCCAGCAGCTTCTCATCATTCTATGGCTACACCTTC.